The entry below gives a single T cell receptor beta chain sequence along with its context. The data were taken from a study of T cells in Graves' hyperthyroidism and ophthalmopathy. Amplification yielded TCR beta CDR3 regions, with RNA transcripts as the source. HTBI primers were the set used in a first-round RT-PCR of the TCR CDR3. MiXCR, run by TCRdb on the multiplex PCR reads, gives a single entry per CDR3 protein. The sample lists about 400,000 distinct CDR3 sequences, less than 15% occurring once. Not enrolled were patients with uncontrolled infection, other autoimmune disease, pregnancy or lactation. Diagnostic assessment was based on clinical symptoms, serum thyroxine and TRAb, thyroid ultrasound and orbital computed tomography. Using more than 8 ml of fresh peripheral blood, PBMCs were prepared. Sequencing used blood. This receptor was taken from a woman aged 18-35 years with Graves' hyperthyroidism.

This chain's CDR3 is CSVKETGGNTIYF. The CDR3 coding sequence is TGCAGCGTGAAAGAAACGGGCGGAAACACCATATATTTT. The chain recombines TRBV29-1 with TRBJ1-3; D not certain. Germline V CDR1 and CDR2: SQVTM, ANQGSEA. Trimming took 6 bases from V and 4 from J, leaving 13 bases between them. The CDR3 has 13 amino acids.